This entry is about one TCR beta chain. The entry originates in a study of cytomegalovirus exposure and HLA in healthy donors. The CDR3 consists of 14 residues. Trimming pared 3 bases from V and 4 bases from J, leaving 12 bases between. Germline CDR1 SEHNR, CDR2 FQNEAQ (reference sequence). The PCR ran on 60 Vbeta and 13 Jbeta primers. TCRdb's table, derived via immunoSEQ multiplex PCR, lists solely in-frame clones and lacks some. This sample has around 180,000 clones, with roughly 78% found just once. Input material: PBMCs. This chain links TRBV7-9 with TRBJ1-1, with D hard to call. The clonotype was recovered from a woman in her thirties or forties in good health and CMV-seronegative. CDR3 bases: TGTGCCAGCAGCTTTCGAGGGCTAGGCACTGAAGCTTTCTTT. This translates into CASSFRGLGTEAFF.